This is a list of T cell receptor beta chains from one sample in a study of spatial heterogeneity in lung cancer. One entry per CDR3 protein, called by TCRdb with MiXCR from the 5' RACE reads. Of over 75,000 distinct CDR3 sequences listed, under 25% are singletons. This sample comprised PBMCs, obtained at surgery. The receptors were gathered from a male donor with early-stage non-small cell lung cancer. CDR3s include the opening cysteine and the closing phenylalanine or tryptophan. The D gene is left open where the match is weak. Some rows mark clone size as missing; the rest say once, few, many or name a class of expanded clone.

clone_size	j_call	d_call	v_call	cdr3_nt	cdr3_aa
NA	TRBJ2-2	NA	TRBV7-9	TGTGCCAGCAGCTGGTGGGGGGCGCAGAACACCGGGGAGCTGTTTTTT	CASSWWGAQNTGELFF
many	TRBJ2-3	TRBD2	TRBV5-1	TGCGCCAGCAGCTCCCTAAGCCGGGGCGGGAGGATAGATACGCAGTATTTT	CASSSLSRGGRIDTQYF
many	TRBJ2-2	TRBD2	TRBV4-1	TGCGCCAGCAGCCAGATTACGGCGGGAGGGCCCAGCGGGGAGCTGTTTTTT	CASSQITAGGPSGELFF
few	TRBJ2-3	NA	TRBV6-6	TGTGCTACCATAACGGGGTCCCCAGATACGCAGTATTTT	CATITGSPDTQYF
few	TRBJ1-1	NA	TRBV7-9	TGTGCCAGCAGCTCCATAAGGCCCCCCGGAGCTTTCTTT	CASSSIRPPGAFF
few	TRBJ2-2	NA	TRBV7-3	TGTGCCAGCAGCTTAATGGAGACAGGAACGGGCGGGGAGCTGTTTTTT	CASSLMETGTGGELFF
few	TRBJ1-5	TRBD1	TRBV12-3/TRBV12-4	TGTGCCAGCAGCACAGGACAGGGGGCATTTCAGCCCCAGCATTTT	CASSTGQGAFQPQHF
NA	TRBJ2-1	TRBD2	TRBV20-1	TGCAGTGCTAGGGGACTAGCGGGAAGGAATGAGCAGTTCTTC	CSARGLAGRNEQFF
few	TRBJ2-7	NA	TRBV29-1	TGCAGCGTTATAGACGTAGGAGATTACGAGCAGTACTTC	CSVIDVGDYEQYF
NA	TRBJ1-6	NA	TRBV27	TGTGCCAGCAGCCCATATGTGGGGAATAATTCACCCCTCCACTTT	CASSPYVGNNSPLHF
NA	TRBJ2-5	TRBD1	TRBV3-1	TGTGCCAGCAGCCAAACCGGGACAGGGCTGTTAAGGGGAGAGACCCAGTACTTC	CASSQTGTGLLRGETQYF
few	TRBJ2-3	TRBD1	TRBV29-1	TGCAGCGTTGAAAGGCAGGGGGGCACAGATACGCAGTATTTT	CSVERQGGTDTQYF
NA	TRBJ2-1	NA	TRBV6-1	TGTGCCAGCAGTGAAGCGGCCTACAATGAGCAGTTCTTC	CASSEAAYNEQFF
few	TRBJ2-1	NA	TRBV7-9	TGTGCCAGCAGCTTAGGTCGGGAGCAGTTCTTC	CASSLGREQFF
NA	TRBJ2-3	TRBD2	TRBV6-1	TGTGCCAGCAGTGAACTAGCGGGAGTCGCAGATACGCAGTATTTT	CASSELAGVADTQYF
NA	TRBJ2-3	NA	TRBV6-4	TGTGCCAGCAGTGCCGGGACCTTCACAGATACGCAGTATTTT	CASSAGTFTDTQYF
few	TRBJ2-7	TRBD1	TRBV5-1	TGCGCCAGCAGCTCGGGACAGGGACCCTACGAGCAGTACTTC	CASSSGQGPYEQYF
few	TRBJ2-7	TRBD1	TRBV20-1	TGCAGTGCTAGTTCCGCGGCAGGGGGCGTGTACGAGCAGTACTTC	CSASSAAGGVYEQYF
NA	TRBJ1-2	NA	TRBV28	TGTGCCAGCAGTCCGTCGCTTGGCGGCTACACCTTC	CASSPSLGGYTF